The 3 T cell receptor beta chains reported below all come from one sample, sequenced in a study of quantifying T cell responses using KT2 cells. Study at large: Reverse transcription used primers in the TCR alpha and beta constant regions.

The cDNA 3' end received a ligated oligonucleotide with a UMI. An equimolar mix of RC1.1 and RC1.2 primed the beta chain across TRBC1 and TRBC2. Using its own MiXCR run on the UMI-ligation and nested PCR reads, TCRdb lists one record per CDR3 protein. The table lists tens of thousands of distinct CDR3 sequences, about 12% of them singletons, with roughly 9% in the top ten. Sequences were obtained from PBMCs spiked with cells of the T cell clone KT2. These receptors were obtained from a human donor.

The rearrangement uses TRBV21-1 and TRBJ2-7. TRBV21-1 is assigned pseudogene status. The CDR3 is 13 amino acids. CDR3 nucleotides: TGTGCCAGCAGCAAAGTTGTGGGTCACGAGCAGTACTTC. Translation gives CASSKVVGHEQYF.

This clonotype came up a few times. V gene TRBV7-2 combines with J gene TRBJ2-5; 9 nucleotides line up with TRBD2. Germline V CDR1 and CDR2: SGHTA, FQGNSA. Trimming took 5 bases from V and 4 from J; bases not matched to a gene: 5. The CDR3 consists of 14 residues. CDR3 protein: CASSISGSRETQYF. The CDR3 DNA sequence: TGTGCCAGCAGCATTAGCGGGAGTAGAGAGACCCAGTACTTC.

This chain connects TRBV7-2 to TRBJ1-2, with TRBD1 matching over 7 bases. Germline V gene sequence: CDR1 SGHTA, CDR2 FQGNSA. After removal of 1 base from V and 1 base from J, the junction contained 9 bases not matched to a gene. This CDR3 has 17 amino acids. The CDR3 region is CASSLGHRTGLNYGYTF. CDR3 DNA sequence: TGTGCCAGCAGCTTAGGACATCGGACAGGCCTTAACTATGGCTACACCTTC.